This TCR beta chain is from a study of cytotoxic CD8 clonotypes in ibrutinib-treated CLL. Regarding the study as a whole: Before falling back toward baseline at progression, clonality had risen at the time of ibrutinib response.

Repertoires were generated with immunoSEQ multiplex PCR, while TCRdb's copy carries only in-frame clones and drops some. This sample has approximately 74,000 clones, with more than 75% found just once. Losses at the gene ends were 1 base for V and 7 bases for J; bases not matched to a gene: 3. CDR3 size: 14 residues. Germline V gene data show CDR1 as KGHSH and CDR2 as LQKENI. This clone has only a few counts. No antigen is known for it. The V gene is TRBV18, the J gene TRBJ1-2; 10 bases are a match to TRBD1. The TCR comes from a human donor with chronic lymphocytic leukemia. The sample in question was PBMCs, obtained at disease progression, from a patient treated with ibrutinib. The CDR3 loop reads CASSPRGQGSGYTF. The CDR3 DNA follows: TGTGCCAGCTCACCACGGGGACAGGGGAGTGGCTACACCTTC.